Sequencing of this T cell receptor beta chain was carried out in a study of beta chain features in type 1 diabetes. Markers CD45RO/CCR7/CD25/CD127/CD95/CD27 served to sort CD4+ naive, central memory, regulatory and stem cell-like memory cells. V was shortened by 6 bases and J by 5 bases, with 14 bases between the two germline ends. The CDR3 has 12 amino acids. CDR1 and CDR2 from the germline V gene are GTSNPN and SVGIG (reference sequence). Expressed TCRB transcripts were sequenced, since all the RNA that had been isolated was reverse transcribed. The read count averaged approximately 3.5 million across naive, central memory and regulatory T cell samples. Generated by immunoSEQ multiplex PCR, the TCRdb table keeps only in-frame clones and is missing some. In the table there are about 320,000 clones, less than 15% of which are singletons. This clone was observed a handful of times. The antigen is unknown.

Study findings and constraints: Cells that show high TCR expression could be over-represented by cDNA sequencing. VDJ junctions from patients with type 1 diabetes contained fewer insertions and more deletions.

The material sequenced was central memory CD4+ T cells from blood. The sequence derives from a man in his thirties or forties in good health. This chain connects TRBV30 to TRBJ2-7; possibly TRBD1 for D (6 bases). The CDR3 protein is CACSRGFHEQYV. The CDR3 DNA sequence: TGTGCCTGTTCCAGGGGTTTCCACGAGCAGTACGTC.